These 8 T cell receptor beta chains were all obtained from the same sample, sequenced in a study of tumor and adjacent non-tumor tissue in lung cancer. No cell sorting was done before RNA was extracted from the tissue. TCRbeta libraries were built with three rounds of nested PCR, modified from ARM-PCR. TCRdb passed the multiplex PCR reads through MiXCR, listing each CDR3 protein once. Among around 86,000 distinct CDR3 sequences listed, 55% to 80% were seen once. Specimen: lung tumor tissue. These receptors were collected from a woman aged 40 to 55 with non-small cell lung cancer.

Concerning this clonotype itself: The CDR3 end shows no conserved phenylalanine or tryptophan, and so a read error is likely. The chain couples TRBV11-3 to TRBJ1-6; D unclear. The germline V gene has CDR1 SGHNT and CDR2 YENEEA. This CDR3 is built from 13 residues. The V end was cut by 9 bases, the J end by 7 bases, with 13 bases between. The CDR3 protein is CASNHGENSPLHY. The CDR3 DNA sequence: TGTGCCAGTAACCATGGTGAGAATTCACCCCTCCACTAT.

Comments on this clonotype: At one boundary the junction diverges from the germline segment, which might be a read error. The V and J genes are TRBV29-1 and TRBJ2-7, with D maybe TRBD2 (5 bases). The CDR3 consists of 11 residues. Germline V lookup: CDR1 SQVTM, CDR2 ANQGSEA. As DNA, the CDR3 is TGCAGCGTTGGGACCGACTACAAGCAGTATTTC. Amino acid sequence: CSVGTDYKQYF.

This clonotype was seen only a few times. It may be a read error: a sequence one base away is much more abundant. The J gene is TRBJ2-1, the V gene TRBV7-8; perhaps TRBD1 as D (6 bases). This CDR3 contains 13 residues. Trimming took off 2 bases at V and 5 bases at J, with 7 bases between the two ends. Germline CDR1 is SGHVS and CDR2 is FQNEAQ. The CDR3 coding sequence is TGTGCCAGCAGCTTACAGGGGCACAATGAGCAGTTCTTC. Protein product: CASSLQGHNEQFF.

This clonotype rates as medium-sized (0.01 to 0.1%). V usage is TRBV11-2 and J usage is TRBJ2-2, with D unresolved. Trimming left V 5 bases short and J 7 bases short, with 11 bases between. Germline V CDR1 and CDR2: SGHAT, FQNNGV. The CDR3 runs 13 residues. CDR3 sequence reads: CASSPERGGELFF. For the CDR3, the DNA is TGTGCCAGCAGCCCCGAACGCGGCGGGGAGCTGTTTTTT.

The sample holds a few counts of this clonotype. This could be a read error, since a much larger clone is one nucleotide away. The genes are TRBV5-4 and TRBJ1-2, with no clear D. The CDR3 spans 13 residues. The germline V gene encodes CDR1 SGHNT and CDR2 YYREEE (reference sequence). This CDR3 reads CASSLGNIYGYIF. CDR3 in DNA: TGTGCCAGCAGCTTGGGGAATATCTATGGCTACATCTTC. Looking up the rest from reference TRBV5-4 and TRBJ1-2 gives the full variable domain: ETGVTQSPTHLIKTRGQQVTLRCSSQSGHNTVSWYQQALGQGPQFIFQYYREEENGRGNFPPRFSGLQFPNYSSELNVNALELDDSALYLCASSLGNIYGYIFGSGTRLTVV.

The gene calls are TRBV5-6 and TRBJ2-5; either TRBD1 or TRBD2 may supply D (5 bases each). This CDR3 is built from 13 residues. CDR1 is SGHDT and CDR2 is YYEEEE in the germline V gene. V gave up 6 bases and J gave up 7 bases, with 16 bases separating them. The CDR3 here is CASNSRVAGTQYF. The CDR3 DNA reads as TGTGCCAGCAACAGCAGGGTGGCGGGGACCCAGTACTTC.

Comment on this clonotype: A read error may account for a junction end that differs from germline. In DNA form, the CDR3 reads TGTGCCAGCAGTTCGAGACAGGGACACAATAGCAATCAGTCCCAGCATTTT. Translation gives CASSSRQGHNSNQSQHF. The chain couples TRBV12-3 or TRBV12-4 to TRBJ1-5; 7 nucleotides match TRBD1. The CDR3 has 17 residues.

Concerning this clonotype: One end of the junction does not line up with germline, which may come from a read error. The CDR3, as DNA: TGTGTCAGCGGCTTCCCACAGGGGGCTATCAACGAGCATTACTTC. Translation: CVSGFPQGAINEHYF. The chain carries TRBV11-3 and TRBJ2-7; 9 bases are shared with TRBD1. Germline V gene sequence: CDR1 SGHNT, CDR2 YENEEA. This CDR3 comprises 15 residues. Using reference TRBV11-3 and TRBJ2-7 for the parts outside the CDR3, the full variable domain is EAGVVQSPRYKIIEKKQPVAFWCNPISGHNTLYWYLQNLGQGPELLIRYENEEAVDDSQLPKDRFSAERLKGVDSTLKIQPAELGDSAVYLCVSGFPQGAINEHYFGPGTRLTVT.